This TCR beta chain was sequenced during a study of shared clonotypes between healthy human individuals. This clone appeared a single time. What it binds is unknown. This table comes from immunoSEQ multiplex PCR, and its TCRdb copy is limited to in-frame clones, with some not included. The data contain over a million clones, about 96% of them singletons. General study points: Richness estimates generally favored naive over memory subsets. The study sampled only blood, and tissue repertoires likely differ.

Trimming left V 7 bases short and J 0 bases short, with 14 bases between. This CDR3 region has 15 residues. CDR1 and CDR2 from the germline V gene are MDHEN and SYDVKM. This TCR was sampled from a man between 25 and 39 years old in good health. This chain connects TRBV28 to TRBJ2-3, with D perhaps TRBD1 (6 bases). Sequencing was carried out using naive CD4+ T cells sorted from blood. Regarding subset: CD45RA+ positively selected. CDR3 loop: CASKQGGTSTDTQYF. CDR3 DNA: TGTGCCAGCAAACAAGGGGGAACTAGCACAGATACGCAGTATTTT.